The rows below give T cell receptor beta chains drawn from one sample of a study of blood T cells in healthy people across ages. TCRdb redid the calling of the 5' RACE reads with MiXCR, one entry per CDR3 protein. This sample has fewer than 1,000,000 distinct CDR3 sequences, with around 45% found just once. The sequencing input was blood. Receptors originate from an elderly man in good health. The CDR3 runs from the conserved cysteine through the conserved F or W. The D gene is left open where the match is weak. A row's size may be missing; if present it is once, few, many or a size class.

j_gene,v_gene,d_gene,abundance,CDR3aa,CDR3nt
TRBJ1-4,TRBV5-1,TRBD1,.,CASSGGQIATNEKLFF,TGCGCCAGCAGCGGGGGACAGATAGCAACTAATGAAAAACTGTTTTTT
TRBJ2-1,TRBV9,.,few,CASSKGQSSYNEQFF,TGTGCCAGCAGCAAAGGACAGAGCTCCTACAATGAGCAGTTCTTC
TRBJ2-2,TRBV28,TRBD1,.,CASSFDREDTGELFF,TGTGCCAGCAGTTTTGACAGGGAAGACACCGGGGAGCTGTTTTTT
TRBJ2-7,TRBV28,TRBD1,.,CASTRFSGTGSYEQYF,TGTGCCAGCACTCGGTTTTCCGGGACAGGGTCCTACGAGCAGTACTTC
TRBJ2-7,TRBV4-1,.,.,CASSQDQVQGYEQYF,TGCGCCAGCAGCCAAGATCAGGTACAGGGTTACGAGCAGTACTTC
TRBJ1-1,TRBV21-1,.,.,CASSRRAENTEAFF,TGTGCCAGCAGCCGGCGGGCCGAGAACACTGAAGCTTTCTTT
TRBJ2-7,TRBV5-1,TRBD1,.,CASSLSPGGSEQYF,TGCGCCAGCAGCTTGTCCCCAGGGGGATCCGAGCAGTACTTC
TRBJ1-1,TRBV29-1,.,.,CSVHLNTEAFF,TGCAGCGTACATTTGAACACTGAAGCTTTCTTT
TRBJ2-7,TRBV7-8,TRBD1,.,CASSAAGTGSSYEQYF,TGTGCCAGCAGCGCCGCCGGGACAGGCAGCTCCTACGAGCAGTACTTC
TRBJ2-6,TRBV11-3,.,.,CASSLVGSTGANVLTF,TGTGCCAGCAGCTTAGTCGGCTCTACCGGGGCCAACGTCCTGACTTTC
TRBJ2-2,TRBV5-6,TRBD2,few,CASSSTSARNTGELFF,TGTGCCAGCAGTTCCACTAGCGCGCGGAACACCGGGGAGCTGTTTTTT
TRBJ1-2,TRBV7-2,TRBD1,.,CAEDRDDDGYTF,TGTGCAGAGGACAGGGATGATGATGGCTACACCTTC
TRBJ2-1,TRBV27,.,few,CASSLPRDPTGRQFF,TGTGCCAGCAGTTTACCCAGGGATCCGACAGGAAGGCAGTTCTTC
TRBJ1-5,TRBV19,TRBD1,.,CASRGNQGVNQPQHF,TGTGCCAGTCGTGGTAACCAGGGGGTCAATCAGCCCCAGCATTTT
TRBJ1-2,TRBV24-1,.,.,CATSDSGVTGYTF,TGTGCCACCAGTGATTCAGGGGTAACGGGCTACACCTTC
TRBJ2-7,TRBV5-1,.,many,CASSLELDSYEQYF,TGTGCCAGCAGCTTAGAACTGGACTCCTACGAGCAGTACTTC
TRBJ2-1,TRBV4-3,TRBD2,.,CASSQDVAGGYNEQFF,TGCGCCAGCAGCCAAGATGTGGCGGGGGGTTACAATGAGCAGTTCTTC
TRBJ2-5,TRBV5-1,.,few,CASSLAGQRQETQYF,TGCGCCAGCAGCTTGGCCGGTCAAAGACAAGAGACCCAGTACTTC
TRBJ2-1,TRBV6-5,.,.,CASSPNRDGINEQFF,TGTGCCAGCAGTCCTAACAGGGACGGGATAAATGAGCAGTTCTTC
TRBJ1-4,TRBV2,.,.,CASKEGGVGTNEKLFF,TGTGCCAGCAAGGAAGGTGGAGTCGGTACTAATGAAAAACTGTTTTTT
TRBJ2-1,TRBV29-1,TRBD2,.,CSVLRGSGRAVEQFF,TGCAGCGTCTTGCGGGGTAGCGGGAGGGCCGTGGAGCAGTTCTTC
TRBJ2-7,TRBV6-2/TRBV6-3,.,.,CASVASRLYEQYF,TGTGCCAGCGTCGCGAGTCGTCTTTACGAGCAGTACTTC
TRBJ2-1,TRBV20-1,TRBD2,.,CSARVQLAGSREQFF,TGCAGTGCTAGAGTTCAGCTAGCGGGATCCAGAGAGCAGTTCTTC
TRBJ1-2,TRBV7-9,.,few,CASSPDIGYGYTF,TGTGCCAGCAGCCCGGATATCGGGTATGGCTACACCTTC
TRBJ2-6,TRBV7-2,.,many,CASSYGGSGANVLTF,TGTGCCAGCAGTTACGGGGGCTCTGGGGCCAACGTCCTGACTTTC